One and the same sample provided the 20 T cell receptor beta chains below, sequenced in a study of regulatory T cells in long-lasting Graves disease. Time point here: newly diagnosed GD, antithyroid drugs for less than 3 months. PBMCs provided the RNA from which the TCR library was made. Combining iRepertoire HTBI primers with Arm-PCR of CDR3 regions, the authors built TCR beta libraries. MiXCR was run by TCRdb on the multiplex PCR reads, yielding one entry per CDR3 protein. The sample yields hundreds of thousands of distinct CDR3 sequences, roughly 16% seen once. These data also featured in a second study, about T cells in Graves' hyperthyroidism and ophthalmopathy.

The specimen comprised peripheral blood mononuclear cells (PBMCs), sampled at new diagnosis, from a patient treated with antithyroid drugs. These receptors all stem from a woman aged 25-40 years with Graves disease.

This clonotype was found many times. This chain links TRBV12-3 or TRBV12-4 with TRBJ2-5, with D perhaps given as TRBD1 or TRBD2 (5 bases each). Trimming left V 6 bases short and J 0 bases short, with 11 bases between. The CDR3 sequence is 14 residues long. CDR3 amino acids: CASRLGADQETQYF. CDR3 sequence (DNA): TGTGCCAGCAGGCTCGGGGCAGACCAAGAGACCCAGTACTTC.

In its sample, this clonotype was seen a few times. The chain recombines TRBV6-2 or TRBV6-3 with TRBJ2-7; D unresolved. This CDR3 region has 14 residues. Germline V gene data show CDR1 as MNHEY and CDR2 as SVGEGT. The V end was cut by 3 bases, the J end by 2 bases, with 11 bases between. This CDR3 is CASSYVRSPYEQYF. The DNA for the CDR3 is TGTGCCAGCAGTTATGTCCGTTCACCCTACGAGCAGTACTTC.

In its sample, this clonotype was seen many times. V and J are TRBV24-1 and TRBJ2-1; maybe TRBD1 (6 bases). This CDR3 comprises 15 residues. Germline CDR1 and CDR2: KGHDR and SFDVKD. Trimming removed 6 bases from V and 9 bases from J, with 20 bases in between. The DNA for the CDR3 is TGTGCCACCAGTTACAGGGCGATGGGGTCGGTTGAGCAGTTCTTC. It is translated as CATSYRAMGSVEQFF.

This clonotype was picked up many times. The chain recombines TRBV6-1 with TRBJ2-3, with D perhaps TRBD1 (6 bases). Germline CDR1 and CDR2: MNHNS and SASEGT. The CDR3 consists of 16 residues. Trimming cost V 7 bases and J 2 bases, with 19 bases left between them. The CDR3 region is CASTYQGGMPTDTQYF. The CDR3 DNA sequence: TGTGCCAGCACATACCAAGGGGGTATGCCCACAGATACGCAGTATTTT.

This clonotype was seen ten or more times. The chain carries TRBV2 and TRBJ1-1; a weak D match, TRBD1 (6 bases). This CDR3 is built from 13 residues. CDR1 and CDR2 (germline): SNHLY, FYNNEI. The ends were cut back, 8 bases at V and 4 bases at J, with 14 bases in the middle. Written as DNA, the CDR3 is TGTGCCAGCTTCGAGGGGGTACCCACTGAAGCTTTCTTT. Encoded protein: CASFEGVPTEAFF.

Only a few counts were recorded for this clonotype. The chain joins TRBV29-1 to TRBJ2-3; 11 bases line up with TRBD2. The trim removed 4 bases at V and 3 bases at J, leaving 18 bases unmatched. This CDR3 has 19 amino acids. The V gene's germline CDR1 is SQVTM and CDR2 ANQGSEA. The CDR3 is CSVVGKGSSGRWGTDTQYF. The CDR3 DNA reads TGCAGCGTTGTCGGAAAGGGGTCTAGCGGGAGGTGGGGGACAGATACGCAGTATTTT.

This clonotype has ten or more counts. The chain combines TRBV28 with TRBJ1-5; 10 bases fit TRBD1. The trim removed 2 bases at V and 3 bases at J, leaving 4 bases unmatched. Germline-derived CDR1 and CDR2 are MDHEN and SYDVKM. CDR3 size: 16 residues. CDR3 in amino acids: CASSLRGQGYNQPQHF. The CDR3, as DNA: TGTGCCAGCAGTTTAAGGGGACAGGGGTACAATCAGCCCCAGCATTTT.

The rearrangement uses TRBV19 and TRBJ2-7; 14 bases match TRBD2. V was clipped by 7 bases and J by 7 bases; unmatched bases: 9. The CDR3 has 15 amino acids. Germline V gives CDR1 LNHDA, CDR2 SQIVND (reference sequence). Here the CDR3 DNA reads TGTGCCAGTACTTCCGGGACTAGCGGGAGCAATGAGCAGTACTTC. Its protein is CASTSGTSGSNEQYF.

This clonotype was seen ten or more times. The rearrangement links TRBV10-1 to TRBJ2-1; D remains unclear. Trimming removed 0 bases at V and 9 bases at J, with 12 bases between. This CDR3 has 14 residues. The germline gives CDR1 WNHNN, CDR2 SYGVQD (reference sequence). CDR3 loop: CASSESMGRSEQFF. DNA of the CDR3: TGCGCCAGCAGTGAGTCGATGGGCCGGAGTGAGCAGTTCTTC.

The CDR3 region has the DNA TGTGCCAGTAGTATAGATCGCTGGGGGAGCTACAATGAGCAGTTCTTC. The encoded protein is CASSIDRWGSYNEQFF. J is TRBJ2-1 and V is TRBV19; D might be TRBD1 or TRBD2, each matching 5 bases. V was trimmed by 0 bases and J by 3 bases, leaving 12 bases between them. Germline values: CDR1 LNHDA, CDR2 SQIVND (reference sequence). This CDR3 comprises 16 residues.

This clonotype showed up many times. The chain has TRBV5-6 and TRBJ2-2; D call uncertain. The germline gives CDR1 SGHDT, CDR2 YYEEEE. The CDR3 length is 12 residues. The V and J ends lost 5 bases and 5 bases respectively, with 7 bases between them. The CDR3 coding sequence is TGTGCCAGCAGGGGTAGTACCGGGGAGCTGTTTTTT. Translation gives CASRGSTGELFF.

The sample holds a few counts of this clonotype. The V call is TRBV7-2, the J call TRBJ2-1; no clear D. The length of the CDR3 is 15 residues. Trimming took 5 bases from V and 4 from J, leaving 15 bases between them. CDR1 is SGHTA, CDR2 FQGNSA, per germline. CDR3 nucleotide sequence: TGTGCCAGCAGCCCATGGGGTTCCACTTACAATGAGCAGTTCTTC. Protein product: CASSPWGSTYNEQFF.

This clonotype was detected ten times or more. J is TRBJ2-7 and V is TRBV20-1; D gene uncertain. Germline assignment: CDR1 DFQATT and CDR2 SNEGSKA (reference sequence). CDR3 length equals 15 residues. Trimming left V 1 base short and J 9 bases short, with 22 bases between. The CDR3 here is CSARGLLGSPSGQYF. The DNA of the CDR3 is TGCAGTGCTAGAGGTCTTCTGGGCTCTCCCTCCGGGCAGTACTTC.

This clonotype appeared many times. The chain recombines TRBV28 with TRBJ1-5; D remains ambiguous. Trimming shortened V by 6 bases and J by 4 bases, and 10 bases separated the two germline ends. The CDR3 totals 13 residues. Germline loops: CDR1 MDHEN, CDR2 SYDVKM. CDR3 sequence reads: CASSLARNQPQHF. CDR3 DNA sequence: TGTGCCAGCAGCTTAGCCAGAAATCAGCCCCAGCATTTT.

This clonotype was seen many times. The chain is built from TRBV30 and TRBJ2-5; D gene uncertain. CDR1 is GTSNPN and CDR2 is SVGIG in the germline V gene (reference sequence). The V end was cut by 4 bases, the J end by 5 bases, with 8 bases between. There are 11 residues in the CDR3. As DNA, the CDR3 is TGTGCCTGGAAGCGATATGAGACCCAGTACTTC. Translation gives CAWKRYETQYF.

This clonotype was observed at least ten times. The CDR3 protein is CASSYHRDSTYNEQFF. The CDR3 DNA reads TGTGCCAGCAGTTATCACCGGGACTCGACCTACAATGAGCAGTTCTTC. J is TRBJ2-1 and V is TRBV6-2 or TRBV6-3, with a weak D call TRBD2 (6 bases). The V end was cut by 3 bases, the J end by 2 bases, with 14 bases between. The CDR3 has 16 residues. Germline V gives CDR1 MNHEY, CDR2 SVGEGT.

This clonotype came up many times. The rearrangement uses TRBV11-2 and TRBJ2-1; D remains unclear. Germline loops: CDR1 SGHAT, CDR2 FQNNGV. The CDR3 consists of 12 residues. V lost 0 bases, J lost 9 bases, and 6 bases lay in between. The CDR3 here is CASSLDGIEQFF. The CDR3 nucleotides are TGTGCCAGCAGCTTAGATGGTATTGAGCAGTTCTTC.

In this sample, this clonotype turned up many times. The chain carries TRBV2 and TRBJ1-6; D perhaps matches TRBD1 (6 bases). Germline V gives CDR1 SNHLY, CDR2 FYNNEI. CDR3 length equals 14 residues. Trimming took off 5 bases at V and 5 bases at J, with 10 bases between the two ends. The chain's CDR3 is CASSLRTDNSPLHF. Written as DNA, the CDR3 is TGTGCCAGCAGTCTCCGGACAGATAATTCACCCCTCCACTTT.

Points on this clonotype: A much more abundant neighbour one base away suggests this may be a read error. The V and J genes are TRBV5-1 and TRBJ2-7; D is possibly TRBD1 (5 bases). Trimming cost V 3 bases and J 2 bases, with 9 bases left between them. CDR3 length: 13 amino acids. Germline values: CDR1 SGHRS, CDR2 YFSETQ. CDR3 sequence (DNA): TGCGCCAGCAGCTCGCCAGGGACCTACGAGCAGTACTTC. It translates to CASSSPGTYEQYF.

This clonotype occurred a few times. The gene calls are TRBV20-1 and TRBJ2-7; 7 positions match TRBD2. Germline V gene data show CDR1 as DFQATT and CDR2 as SNEGSKA (reference sequence). The trim removed 4 bases at V and 5 bases at J, leaving 11 bases unmatched. CDR3 length: 14 residues. CDR3 coding DNA: TGCAGTGCTATTGCCCTCCGGGGGGTCCACGAGCAGTACTTC. Translation: CSAIALRGVHEQYF.